The 18 T cell receptor beta chains listed next were all sequenced from one sample in a study of blood T cell dynamics during melanoma immunotherapy. This sample's time point: pre-treatment baseline. Sequencing used immunoSEQ multiplex PCR; TCRdb keeps in-frame clones, though not all of them. The sample shows more than 9,000 clones, approximately 86% of them seen only once. Sequencing used blood, obtained from a patient treated with checkpoint blockade. The source is a human donor with melanoma.

This chain links TRBV7-9 with TRBJ1-6; TRBD1 aligns across 7 bases. Germline V gene data show CDR1 as SEHNR and CDR2 as FQNEAQ (reference sequence). V shed 5 bases, J shed 6 bases, and the junction held 7 bases outside the gene matches. CDR3 size: 15 residues. The DNA of the CDR3 is TGTGCCAGCAGCCCGCCGGGACAGATTAATTCACCCCTCCACTTT. Amino acid sequence: CASSPPGQINSPLHF.

This sequence joins TRBV10-3 and TRBJ1-3; 9 positions match TRBD1. Germline loops: CDR1 ENHRY, CDR2 SYGVKD. Trimming cost V 11 bases and J 2 bases; bases outside gene matches: 4. This CDR3 is built from 13 residues. The CDR3 DNA reads TGTGCCGTCACAGGGGGCCCTGGAAACACCATATATTTT. Its protein is CAVTGGPGNTIYF.

This chain joins TRBV19 and TRBJ2-3; 10 bases map to TRBD2. Germline-derived CDR1 and CDR2 are LNHDA and SQIVND (reference sequence). The CDR3 extends over 16 amino acids. V dropped 4 bases and J dropped 0; count of bases not matched to a gene: 4. The chain's CDR3 is CASSRGLAPSTDTQYF. The DNA of the CDR3 is TGTGCCAGTAGTAGGGGACTAGCGCCTAGCACAGATACGCAGTATTTT. Full variable domain (remainder filled in from reference TRBV19 and TRBJ2-3): DGGITQSPKYLFRKEGQNVTLSCEQNLNHDAMYWYRQDPGQGLRLIYYSQIVNDFQKGDIAEGYSVSREKKESFPLTVTSAQKNPTAFYLCASSRGLAPSTDTQYFGPGTRLTVL.

This CDR3 reads CASSLTPGPGETQYF. The CDR3 region has the DNA TGTGCCAGCAGCTTAACCCCAGGTCCGGGGGAGACCCAGTACTTC. The rearrangement uses TRBV7-3 and TRBJ2-5; possible D gene TRBD2, 5 bases. The CDR3 is 15 residues long. V gave up 0 bases and J gave up 5 bases, with 13 bases separating them. CDR1 and CDR2 (germline): SGHTA, FQGTGA.

V and J are TRBV5-4 and TRBJ1-6, with TRBD1 as a possible D gene (5 bases). In germline, CDR1 is SGHNT, CDR2 YYREEE (reference sequence). The V end lost 2 bases, the J end lost 8 bases, and 11 bases lay between the germline ends. The length of the CDR3 is 14 residues. CDR3 amino acids: CASSFQGLDSPLHF. For the CDR3, the DNA is TGTGCCAGCAGCTTCCAGGGCTTAGATTCACCCCTCCACTTT. Looking up the rest from reference TRBV5-4 and TRBJ1-6 gives the full variable domain: ETGVTQSPTHLIKTRGQQVTLRCSSQSGHNTVSWYQQALGQGPQFIFQYYREEENGRGNFPPRFSGLQFPNYSSELNVNALELDDSALYLCASSFQGLDSPLHFGNGTRLTVT.

This chain joins TRBV5-4 and TRBJ1-1, with a tentative D call TRBD1 (6 bases). Germline CDR1 SGHNT, CDR2 YYREEE (reference sequence). This CDR3 region has 14 residues. The ends were cut back, 1 base at V and 1 base at J, with 8 bases in the middle. CDR3 amino acids: CASSLQGPNTEAFF. The CDR3 DNA sequence: TGTGCCAGCAGCTTGCAGGGGCCGAACACTGAAGCTTTCTTT.

The V gene is TRBV12-2, the J gene TRBJ2-5; the D call of TRBD2 is as the table states it, not checked on the DNA. The DNA end is more similar to TRBJ2-7, so the J call may be wrong. TRBV12-2 is described as a pseudogene. The CDR3 extends over 11 amino acids. CDR3 nucleotide sequence: TGTGCAAGTCGCCAAATTTACGAGCAGTACTTC. This codes for CASRQIYEQYF.

This clone occurred a few times. The rearrangement links TRBV5-1 to TRBJ2-7, with 15 bases aligning to TRBD2. Losses at the gene ends were 5 bases for V and 0 bases for J; bases not matched to a gene: 9. Looked up from germline, CDR1 is SGHRS and CDR2 is YFSETQ. The CDR3 runs to 18 residues. CDR3 loop: CASSTGTSGGTSSYEQYF. The CDR3 DNA is TGCGCCAGCAGTACCGGGACTAGCGGGGGGACGAGCTCCTACGAGCAGTACTTC.

The V and J genes are TRBV6-1 and TRBJ2-3; D is possibly TRBD1 or TRBD2 (6 bases each). The CDR3 runs 15 residues. Trimming left V 4 bases short and J 1 base short, with 12 bases between. CDR1 is MNHNS, CDR2 SASEGT, per germline. CDR3 loop: CASSAQRGGTDTQYF. As DNA, the CDR3 is TGTGCCAGCAGTGCCCAGAGGGGGGGCACAGATACGCAGTATTTT.

The V and J genes are TRBV6-1 and TRBJ1-5; unclear D gene. V was pared by 7 bases and J by 0 bases, with 13 bases between. This CDR3 spans 15 amino acids. Germline values: CDR1 MNHNS, CDR2 SASEGT. CDR3 DNA sequence: TGTGCCAGCAAAGAGGGCAGTTATAGCAATCAGCCCCAGCATTTT. Its protein product is CASKEGSYSNQPQHF.

Only one count was recorded for this clone. The chain carries TRBV27 and TRBJ2-5; maybe TRBD2 (5 bases). The J call may be wrong; the DNA end is better matched by TRBJ2-7. Germline V gene sequence: CDR1 MNHEY, CDR2 SMNVEV (reference sequence). This CDR3 is built from 13 residues. The CDR3 loop is CASSWTGSYEQYF. The DNA of the CDR3 is TGTGCCAGCAGTTGGACGGGATCCTACGAGCAGTACTTC.

The count of this clone is one. An end of the junction differs from the germline gene, which may be a read error. The same CDR3 arises from other DNA sequences in this sample as well. This chain uses TRBV6-4 with TRBJ1-1; TRBD1 matches 9 bases. Germline V lookup: CDR1 MRHNA, CDR2 SNTAGT. The CDR3 totals 13 residues. This CDR3 is CASSDGDREEAFF. The CDR3 DNA reads as TGCGCCAGCAGTGACGGGGACAGGGAGGAAGCTTTCTTT.

This clone was observed a few times. J is TRBJ1-3 and V is TRBV19; D is ambiguous. Trimming removed 7 bases from V and 3 bases from J, with 4 bases in between. The CDR3 covers 11 residues. The germline V gene encodes CDR1 LNHDA and CDR2 SQIVND (reference sequence). The CDR3 protein is CASTDGNTIYF. The DNA of the CDR3 is TGTGCCAGTACGGATGGAAACACCATATATTTT.

V gene TRBV29-1 combines with J gene TRBJ2-2; TRBD2 might be the D (6 bases). Trimming cost V 7 bases and J 5 bases, with 11 bases left between them. The CDR3 covers 12 residues. CDR1 and CDR2 from the germline V gene are SQVTM and ANQGSEA. DNA for the CDR3: TGCAGCGCGGGGGTGAGGACCGGGGAGCTGTTTTTT. It translates to CSAGVRTGELFF.

V is TRBV7-9 and J is TRBJ2-5; D gene unclear. The length of the CDR3 is 17 residues. Germline V CDR1 and CDR2: SEHNR, FQNEAQ (reference sequence). V was shortened by 1 base and J by 0 bases, with 15 bases between the two germline ends. For the CDR3, the DNA is TGTGCCAGCAGCTTAGGACCGGTTCGGAACCACCAAGAGACCCAGTACTTC. Its translation is CASSLGPVRNHQETQYF.

This sequence joins TRBV29-1 and TRBJ1-1; the D is unclear. Germline values: CDR1 SQVTM, CDR2 ANQGSEA. Trimming cost V 3 bases and J 0 bases, with 5 bases left between them. The CDR3 consists of 12 residues. CDR3 sequence: CSVDFVNTEAFF. The CDR3 nucleotides are TGCAGCGTTGATTTTGTGAACACTGAAGCTTTCTTT. The full variable domain, its missing parts supplied by reference TRBV29-1 and TRBJ1-1, is SAVISQKPSRDICQRGTSLTIQCQVDSQVTMMFWYRQQPGQSLTLIATANQGSEATYESGFVIDKFPISRPNLTFSTLTVSNMSPEDSSIYLCSVDFVNTEAFFGQGTRLTVV.

This chain uses TRBV27 with TRBJ2-1; the D is unclear. Per germline, CDR1 MNHEY and CDR2 SMNVEV (reference sequence). The V gene lost 6 bases and the J gene lost 8 bases, with 14 bases spanning the gap. The CDR3 totals 13 residues. The CDR3 bases are TGTGCCAGCAGACCCCAAGAACACTATGAGCAGTTCTTC. Translating it yields CASRPQEHYEQFF.

The chain combines TRBV2 with TRBJ1-5; D unresolved. Trimming left V 3 bases short and J 0 bases short, with 12 bases between. CDR3 size: 16 residues. Germline V CDR1 and CDR2: SNHLY, FYNNEI. DNA for the CDR3: TGTGCCAGCAGTGAGACGGTGGTTAATAGCAATCAGCCCCAGCATTTT. Encoded protein: CASSETVVNSNQPQHF.